Below, 2 T cell receptor beta chains from the same sample are listed, as sequenced in a study of immune heterogeneity within non-small cell lung tumors. In a multiplex PCR, 32 V and 13 J primers amplified TCR beta CDR3. TCRdb re-called the multiplex PCR reads with MiXCR, one entry per CDR3 protein. The sample records approximately 3,200 distinct CDR3 sequences, 20% to 25% being singletons. At around 600 ng per sample, bulk tumor genomic DNA provided the template. Surgical sampling yielded several biopsies per primary tumor (spaced far apart). The patients were newly diagnosed with non-small cell lung cancer, had not been treated, and had curative surgery. The sequenced sample consisted of lung tumor tissue. Receptors originate from a man aged 60 to 69 with non-small cell lung cancer.

Comment on this clonotype: One junction end disagrees with the germline gene, perhaps due to a read error. V gene TRBV2 combines with J gene TRBJ1-5; 7 bases fit TRBD1. CDR1 SNHLY and CDR2 FYNNEI come from the germline V gene. The CDR3 runs 16 residues. As DNA, the CDR3 is TGTGACAGCAGTGAACCACAGGGGTTAAGAAATCAGCCCCAGCATTTT. As protein: CDSSEPQGLRNQPQHF.

This clonotype is deemed medium-sized. The V and J genes are TRBV6-1 and TRBJ1-2; D uncertain. The CDR3 has 15 residues. Germline CDR1 and CDR2: MNHNS and SASEGT. The V and J ends lost 4 bases and 3 bases respectively, with 15 bases between them. DNA of the CDR3: TGTGCCAGCAGTGCCAACTCGGGAACCCACTATGGCTACACCTTC. Translating gives CASSANSGTHYGYTF.